This TCR beta chain emerged from a study of molecular identifiers for immune sequencing clone quantification. TCRdb processed the PCR reads anew with MiXCR; each CDR3 protein has one entry. The table lists about 320,000 distinct CDR3 sequences, roughly 24% of them singletons. This clonotype was seen only a few times. Looked up from germline, CDR1 is LNHDA and CDR2 is SQIVND (reference sequence). The CDR3 length is 14 residues. V was clipped by 7 bases and J by 2 bases; unmatched bases: 6. This TCR was sampled from a human donor in good health. Some libraries in this study had Jurkat cell RNA spiked in. Sequences were obtained from naive CD8+ T cells from blood, with Jurkat cell RNA spiked in. The subset is: FACS-sorted CD8+CD4-CCR7+CD45RA+ naive T cells. The gene calls are TRBV19 and TRBJ2-3; 7 bases match TRBD1. This CDR3 reads CASNRDSSTDTQYF. The CDR3 DNA reads as TGTGCCAGTAACCGGGACAGTTCCACAGATACGCAGTATTTT.